The clone carrying this TCR beta chain was seen only a few times. Its matching antigen is unknown. TCRdb keeps only in-frame clones here, not all; method: immunoSEQ multiplex PCR. This table has roughly 40,000 clones, approximately 80% appearing once. This entry belongs to a study of a mutant IDH1 vaccine in newly diagnosed glioma. Study-wide background: Before enrollment, the patients had been treated with radiotherapy alone, temozolomide alone, or both together. Most of them had received both. V12 occurred at week 35 and V13 at week 47.

Germline CDR1 and CDR2: SQVTM and ANQGSEA. Losses at the gene ends were 8 bases for V and 7 bases for J; bases not matched to a gene: 7. The length of the CDR3 is 11 residues. Whole-study findings and limits: Pseudoprogression seemed unrelated to changes in top peripheral T cell clonotypes.

As for time point: week 35, safety follow-up. The investigators gave 300 ug of mutant IDH1 20-mer peptide in each vaccine dose, together with topical imiquimod. The sample here was PBMCs, taken from a glioma patient whose treatment included an IDH1 peptide vaccine. V is TRBV29-1 and J is TRBJ1-1; 7 bases fit TRBD1. This TCR came from a woman aged 50 to 60 with glioma. For the CDR3, the DNA is TGCAGCACCATGAACAGGGGTGAAGCTTTCTTT. Its protein product is CSTMNRGEAFF.